This T cell receptor beta chain was documented in a study of a mutant IDH1 vaccine in newly diagnosed glioma. At the level of the study: The patients received vaccinations eight times, in weeks 1, 3, 5, 7, 11, 15, 19 and 23. The treated population exhibited a male proportion of roughly 60%, a female proportion of about 40%, and a mean age of 40.4 years. Most had both radiotherapy and temozolomide beforehand; others had only one.

In the case of this clone: The antigen remains undetermined.

Time point described: week 5, during vaccination. A single vaccine dose contained 300 ug of mutant IDH1 20-mer peptide, and topical imiquimod was used with it. TCRdb keeps only in-frame clones here, not all; method: immunoSEQ multiplex PCR. The data hold around 42,000 clones, with 70% to 90% observed a single time. Looked up from germline, CDR1 is SGHNT and CDR2 is YYREEE (reference sequence). V shed 3 bases and J 1 base; nucleotides not matched to a gene: 11. This CDR3 is 18 amino acids long. Study-wide results and limits: Shifts in the top peripheral T cell clonotypes seemed unrelated to pseudoprogression.

The material was PBMCs, obtained from a glioma patient whose treatment included an IDH1 peptide vaccine. The chain recombines TRBV5-4 with TRBJ2-4; TRBD1 aligns across 9 bases. The clonotype originates from a man aged 35-49 years with glioma. CDR3 coding DNA: TGTGCCAGCAGCTCACGGACAGGGGCGGCGGTGGCCAAAAACATTCAGTACTTC. Protein: CASSSRTGAAVAKNIQYF.